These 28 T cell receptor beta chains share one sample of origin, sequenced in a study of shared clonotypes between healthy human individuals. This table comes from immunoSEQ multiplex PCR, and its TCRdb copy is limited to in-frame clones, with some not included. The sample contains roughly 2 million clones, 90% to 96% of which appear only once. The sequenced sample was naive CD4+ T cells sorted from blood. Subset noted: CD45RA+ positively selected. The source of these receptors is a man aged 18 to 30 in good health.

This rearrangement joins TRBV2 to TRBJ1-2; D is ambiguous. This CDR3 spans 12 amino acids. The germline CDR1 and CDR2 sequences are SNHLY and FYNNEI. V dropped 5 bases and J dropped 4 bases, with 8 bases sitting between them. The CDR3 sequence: CASSSTFYGYTF. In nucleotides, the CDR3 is TGTGCCAGCAGTAGCACATTCTATGGCTACACCTTC. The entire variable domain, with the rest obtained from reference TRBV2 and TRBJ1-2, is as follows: EPEVTQTPSHQVTQMGQEVILRCVPISNHLYFYWYRQILGQKVEFLVSFYNNEISEKSEIFDDQFSVERPDGSNFTLKIRSTKLEDSAMYFCASSSTFYGYTFGSGTRLTVV.

The CDR3 reads CARTRTSDTQYF. The CDR3 coding sequence is TGTGCCAGGACTAGGACTTCGGATACGCAGTATTTT. The chain uses TRBV2 and TRBJ2-3, with a tentative D call TRBD2 (6 bases). The CDR3 sequence is 12 residues long. The V gene's germline CDR1 is SNHLY and CDR2 FYNNEI. With 9 bases removed from V and 6 bases from J, the gap between germline ends came to 13 bases.

The CDR3 region has the DNA TGTGCCAGCACTTTGGGGAGGACTGAAGCTTTCTTT. Protein sequence: CASTLGRTEAFF. The gene calls are TRBV6-1 and TRBJ1-1; D is ambiguous. Trimming took 7 bases from V and 5 from J, leaving 11 bases between them. The CDR3 runs to 12 residues. Germline V gene data show CDR1 as MNHNS and CDR2 as SASEGT.

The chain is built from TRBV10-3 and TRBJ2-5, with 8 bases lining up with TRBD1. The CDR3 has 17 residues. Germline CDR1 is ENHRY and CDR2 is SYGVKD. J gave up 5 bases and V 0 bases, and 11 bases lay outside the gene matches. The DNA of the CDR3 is TGTGCCATCAGTGAGTCGACAGGGGCGCTATCAAAGGAGACCCAGTACTTC. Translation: CAISESTGALSKETQYF.

For the CDR3, the DNA is TGTGCCAGTAGTTGGGGACAAATGAACACTGAAGCTTTCTTT. As protein: CASSWGQMNTEAFF. This sequence joins TRBV19 and TRBJ1-1, with D possibly TRBD1 on 6 matching bases. The CDR3 sequence is 14 residues long. Trimming took 5 bases from V and 0 from J, leaving 10 bases between them. The V gene's germline CDR1 is LNHDA and CDR2 SQIVND (reference sequence).

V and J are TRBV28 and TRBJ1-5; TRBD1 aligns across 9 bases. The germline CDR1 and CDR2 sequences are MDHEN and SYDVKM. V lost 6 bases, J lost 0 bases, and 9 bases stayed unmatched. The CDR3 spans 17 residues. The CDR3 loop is CASSFGTGHHSNQPQHF. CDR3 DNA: TGTGCCAGCAGCTTCGGGACAGGGCACCATAGCAATCAGCCCCAGCATTTT.

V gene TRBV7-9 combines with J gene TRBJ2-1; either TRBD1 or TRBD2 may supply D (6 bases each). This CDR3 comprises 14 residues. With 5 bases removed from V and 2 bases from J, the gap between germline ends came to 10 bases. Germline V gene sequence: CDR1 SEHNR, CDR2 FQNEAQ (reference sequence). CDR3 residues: CASSRGTTYNEQFF. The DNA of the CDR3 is TGTGCCAGCAGCCGCGGGACAACCTACAATGAGCAGTTCTTC.

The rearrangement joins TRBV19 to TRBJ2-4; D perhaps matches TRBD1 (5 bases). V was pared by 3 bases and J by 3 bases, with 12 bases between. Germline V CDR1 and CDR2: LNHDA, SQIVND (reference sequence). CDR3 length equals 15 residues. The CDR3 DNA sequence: TGTGCCAGTAGTATGATCAGGGATGGCAAAAACATTCAGTACTTC. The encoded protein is CASSMIRDGKNIQYF.

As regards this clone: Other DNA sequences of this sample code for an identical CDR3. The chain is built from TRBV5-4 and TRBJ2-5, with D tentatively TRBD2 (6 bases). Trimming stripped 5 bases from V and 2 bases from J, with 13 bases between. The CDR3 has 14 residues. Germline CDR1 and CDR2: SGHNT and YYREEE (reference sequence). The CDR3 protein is CASSSGTAQETQYF. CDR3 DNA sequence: TGTGCCAGCAGTTCCGGGACTGCACAAGAGACCCAGTACTTC.

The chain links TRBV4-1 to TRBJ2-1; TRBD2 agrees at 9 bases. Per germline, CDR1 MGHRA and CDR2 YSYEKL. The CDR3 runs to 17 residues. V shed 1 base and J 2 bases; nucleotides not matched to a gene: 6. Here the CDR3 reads CASSQGPSGTTYNEQFF. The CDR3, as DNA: TGCGCCAGCAGCCAAGGTCCTAGCGGGACCACCTACAATGAGCAGTTCTTC.

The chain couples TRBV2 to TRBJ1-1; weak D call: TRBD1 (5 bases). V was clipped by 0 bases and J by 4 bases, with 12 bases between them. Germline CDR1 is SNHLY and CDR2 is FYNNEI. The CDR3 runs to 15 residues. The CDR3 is CASSEAGRGGTEAFF. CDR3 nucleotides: TGTGCCAGCAGTGAAGCAGGAAGGGGAGGCACTGAAGCTTTCTTT. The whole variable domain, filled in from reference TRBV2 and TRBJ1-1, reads EPEVTQTPSHQVTQMGQEVILRCVPISNHLYFYWYRQILGQKVEFLVSFYNNEISEKSEIFDDQFSVERPDGSNFTLKIRSTKLEDSAMYFCASSEAGRGGTEAFFGQGTRLTVV.

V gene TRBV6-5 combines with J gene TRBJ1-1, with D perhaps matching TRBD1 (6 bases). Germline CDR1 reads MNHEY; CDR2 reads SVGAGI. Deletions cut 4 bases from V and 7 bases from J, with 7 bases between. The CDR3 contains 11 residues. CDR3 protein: CASSSQGEAFF. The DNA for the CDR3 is TGTGCCAGCAGTTCACAGGGTGAAGCTTTCTTT.

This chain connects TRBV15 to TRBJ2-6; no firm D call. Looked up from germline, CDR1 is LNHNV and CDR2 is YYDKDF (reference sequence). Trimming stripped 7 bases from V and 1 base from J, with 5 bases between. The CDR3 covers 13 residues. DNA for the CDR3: TGTGCCACCATTGCGTCTGGGGCCAACGTCCTGACTTTC. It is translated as CATIASGANVLTF.

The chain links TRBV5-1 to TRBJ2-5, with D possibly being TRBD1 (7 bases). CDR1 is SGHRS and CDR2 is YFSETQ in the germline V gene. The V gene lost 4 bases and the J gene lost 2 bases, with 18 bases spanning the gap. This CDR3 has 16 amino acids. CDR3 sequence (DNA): TGCGCCAGCAGCAAGGGACTGGGACAGATACAAGAGACCCAGTACTTC. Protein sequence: CASSKGLGQIQETQYF.

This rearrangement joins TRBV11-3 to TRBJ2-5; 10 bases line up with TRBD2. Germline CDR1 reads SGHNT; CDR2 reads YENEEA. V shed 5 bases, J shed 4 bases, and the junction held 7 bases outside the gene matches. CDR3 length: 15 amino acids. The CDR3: CASSRGLAALETQYF. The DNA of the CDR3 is TGTGCCAGCAGCAGAGGACTAGCGGCACTAGAGACCCAGTACTTC.

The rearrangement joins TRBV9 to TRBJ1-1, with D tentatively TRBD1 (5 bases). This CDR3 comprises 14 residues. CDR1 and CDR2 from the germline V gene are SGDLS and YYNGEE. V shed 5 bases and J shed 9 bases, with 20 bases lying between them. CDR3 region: CASSSSGGANQAFF. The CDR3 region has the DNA TGTGCCAGCAGTAGCTCGGGCGGGGCGAATCAAGCTTTCTTT.

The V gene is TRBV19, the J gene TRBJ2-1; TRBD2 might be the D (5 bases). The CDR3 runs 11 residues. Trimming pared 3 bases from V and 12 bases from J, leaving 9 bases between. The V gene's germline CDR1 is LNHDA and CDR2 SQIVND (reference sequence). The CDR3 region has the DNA TGTGCCAGTAGTATTCCGGGGTTGCAGTTCTTC. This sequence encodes CASSIPGLQFF.

The CDR3 DNA reads TGCGCCAGCAGAGAAGATCTAGCGGGAGGCTTGGAAAACATTCAGTACTTC. It is translated as CASREDLAGGLENIQYF. This rearrangement joins TRBV4-3 to TRBJ2-4; 11 bases map to TRBD2. Germline lookup yields CDR1 LGHNA and CDR2 YSLEER. Trimming cost V 6 bases and J 5 bases; bases outside gene matches: 12. The length of the CDR3 is 17 residues.

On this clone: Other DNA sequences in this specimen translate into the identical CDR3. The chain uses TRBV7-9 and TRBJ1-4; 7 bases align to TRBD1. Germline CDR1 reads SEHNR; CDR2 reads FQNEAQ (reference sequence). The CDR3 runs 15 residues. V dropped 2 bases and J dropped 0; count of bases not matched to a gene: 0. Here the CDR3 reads CASSLQGATNEKLFF. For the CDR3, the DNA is TGTGCCAGCAGCTTACAGGGGGCAACTAATGAAAAACTGTTTTTT. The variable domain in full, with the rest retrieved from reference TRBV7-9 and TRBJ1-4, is DTGVSQNPRHKITKRGQNVTFRCDPISEHNRLYWYRQTLGQGPEFLTYFQNEAQLEKSRLLSDRFSAERPKGSFSTLEIQRTEQGDSAMYLCASSLQGATNEKLFFGSGTQLSVL.

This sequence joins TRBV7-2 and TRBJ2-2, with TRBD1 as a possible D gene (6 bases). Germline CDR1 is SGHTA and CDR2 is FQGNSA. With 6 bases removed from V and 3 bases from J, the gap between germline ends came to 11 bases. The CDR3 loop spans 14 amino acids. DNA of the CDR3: TGTGCCAGCAGAGGACAGAAAGACACCGGGGAGCTGTTTTTT. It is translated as CASRGQKDTGELFF. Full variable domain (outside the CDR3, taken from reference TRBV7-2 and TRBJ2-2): GAGVSQSPSNKVTEKGKDVELRCDPISGHTALYWYRQSLGQGLEFLIYFQGNSAPDKSGLPSDRFSAERTGGSVSTLTIQRTQQEDSAVYLCASRGQKDTGELFFGEGSRLTVL.

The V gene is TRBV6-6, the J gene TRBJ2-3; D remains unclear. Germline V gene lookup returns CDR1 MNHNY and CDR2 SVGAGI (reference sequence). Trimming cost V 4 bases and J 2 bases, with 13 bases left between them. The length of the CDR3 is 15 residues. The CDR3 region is CASSSIGRNTDTQYF. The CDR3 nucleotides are TGTGCCAGCAGTTCAATTGGCAGGAACACAGATACGCAGTATTTT.

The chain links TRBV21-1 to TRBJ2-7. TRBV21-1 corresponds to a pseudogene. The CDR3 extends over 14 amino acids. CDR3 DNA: TGTGCCAGCAGCAAACGGGACGGAACCTACGAGCAGTACTTC. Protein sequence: CASSKRDGTYEQYF.

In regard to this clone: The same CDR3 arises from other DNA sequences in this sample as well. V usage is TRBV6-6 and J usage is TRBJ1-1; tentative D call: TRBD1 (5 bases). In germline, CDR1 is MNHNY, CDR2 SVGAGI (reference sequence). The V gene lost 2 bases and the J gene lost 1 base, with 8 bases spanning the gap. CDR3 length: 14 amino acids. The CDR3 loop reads CASSYLGENTEAFF. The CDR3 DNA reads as TGTGCCAGCAGTTACCTGGGGGAGAACACTGAAGCTTTCTTT.

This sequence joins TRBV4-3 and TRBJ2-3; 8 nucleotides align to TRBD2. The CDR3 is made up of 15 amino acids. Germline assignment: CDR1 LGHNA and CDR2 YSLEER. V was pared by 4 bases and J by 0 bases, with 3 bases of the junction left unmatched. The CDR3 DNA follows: TGCGCCAGCAGCCGAGTAGCGGGGAGCACAGATACGCAGTATTTT. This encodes CASSRVAGSTDTQYF.

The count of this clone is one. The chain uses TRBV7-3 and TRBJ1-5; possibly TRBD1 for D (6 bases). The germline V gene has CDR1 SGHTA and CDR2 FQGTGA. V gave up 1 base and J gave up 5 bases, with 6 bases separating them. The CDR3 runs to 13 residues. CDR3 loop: CASSLNRDQPQHF. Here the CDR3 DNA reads TGTGCCAGCAGCTTAAACAGGGATCAGCCCCAGCATTTT.

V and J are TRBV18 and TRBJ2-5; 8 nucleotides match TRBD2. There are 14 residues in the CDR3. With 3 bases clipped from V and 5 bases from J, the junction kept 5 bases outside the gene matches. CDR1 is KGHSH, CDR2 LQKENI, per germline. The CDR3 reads CASSPSRGDETQYF. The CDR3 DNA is TGTGCCAGCTCACCCTCGCGGGGGGACGAGACCCAGTACTTC.

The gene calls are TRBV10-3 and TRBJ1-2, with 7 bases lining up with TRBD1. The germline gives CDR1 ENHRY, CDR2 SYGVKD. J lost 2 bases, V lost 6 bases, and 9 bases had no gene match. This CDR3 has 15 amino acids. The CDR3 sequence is CAISPMDRMNYGYTF. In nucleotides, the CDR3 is TGTGCCATCAGCCCCATGGACAGGATGAACTATGGCTACACCTTC.

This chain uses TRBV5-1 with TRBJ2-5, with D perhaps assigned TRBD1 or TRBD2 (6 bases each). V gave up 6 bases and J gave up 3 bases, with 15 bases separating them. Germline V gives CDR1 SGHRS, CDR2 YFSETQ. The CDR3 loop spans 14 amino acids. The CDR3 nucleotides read TGCGCCAGCAACATGGGGGGCGCGGAAGAGACCCAGTACTTC. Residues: CASNMGGAEETQYF.